This T cell receptor beta chain was retrieved from a study of blood T cell repertoires in COVID-19. Study context: Collection of acute and convalescent COVID-19 samples took place in the United States, Italy and Spain.

Per the authors' pipeline: Estimated nucleated cell counts came from reference gene primer amplification. TCRdb's copy holds only in-frame clones and misses some; the assay was immunoSEQ multiplex PCR. V, J and clone size are those of that table, while D and trimming were read from the DNA. The table lists 200,000 to 250,000 clones, around 82% of them singletons. Points on this clone: This specimen includes other DNA sequences encoding the same CDR3.

Germline V gives CDR1 LGHDT, CDR2 YNNKEL (reference sequence). The CDR3 runs 11 residues. V lost 3 bases and J 4 bases, leaving 4 bases between the germline ends. This clonotype was sampled from a man aged 25-45 years with acute COVID-19. The chain recombines TRBV3-1 (or the pseudogene TRBV3-2) with TRBJ2-7, with D unresolved. The sample comprised PBMCs or T cells enriched from blood (not recorded which). This chain's CDR3 is CASSHIYEQYF. The CDR3 nucleotides are TGTGCCAGCAGCCACATTTACGAGCAGTACTTC.